These 21 T cell receptor beta chains were all obtained from the same sample, sequenced in a study of cytomegalovirus exposure and HLA in healthy donors. 13 Jbeta primers and 60 Vbeta primers were used for the PCR. Using immunoSEQ multiplex PCR, the repertoire was profiled, and TCRdb retains in-frame clones only, with some absent. This table holds under 250,000 clones, about 79% found once. Sequencing was carried out using PBMCs. Receptors were obtained from a male donor in good health and CMV-seronegative.

V gene TRBV7-9 combines with J gene TRBJ1-4; 8 bases match TRBD1. The germline V gene encodes CDR1 SEHNR and CDR2 FQNEAQ (reference sequence). Trimming took 5 bases from V and 3 from J; bases not matched to a gene: 8. The CDR3 covers 16 residues. The CDR3 DNA is TGTGCCAGCAGCCCGGGACAGGCCGCACCTAATGAAAAACTGTTTTTT. Amino acids: CASSPGQAAPNEKLFF.

This clone was recorded only once. The chain joins TRBV15 to TRBJ2-7; 10 positions agree with TRBD2. The germline V gene encodes CDR1 LNHNV and CDR2 YYDKDF (reference sequence). J lost 9 bases, V lost 0 bases, and 2 bases had no gene match. The CDR3 consists of 13 residues. DNA of the CDR3: TGTGCCACCAGCAGAGAACTAGCGGGGACGCAGTACTTC. It encodes CATSRELAGTQYF. Looking up the rest from reference TRBV15 and TRBJ2-7 gives the full variable domain: DAMVIQNPRYQVTQFGKPVTLSCSQTLNHNVMYWYQQKSSQAPKLLFHYYDKDFNNEADTPDNFQSRRPNTSFCFLDIRSPGLGDTAMYLCATSRELAGTQYFGPGTRLTVT.

The gene calls are TRBV5-6 and TRBJ2-3; TRBD2 aligns across 13 bases. The germline CDR1 and CDR2 sequences are SGHDT and YYEEEE. The V gene end was trimmed by 4 bases and the J gene end by 2 bases; junction bases not matched to a gene: 7. This CDR3 region has 17 residues. CDR3 sequence (DNA): TGTGCCAGCAGCGCGCGACTAGCGGGGGGAATCACAGATACGCAGTATTTT. This sequence encodes CASSARLAGGITDTQYF.

Details on this clone: This specimen includes other DNA sequences encoding the same CDR3. The chain is built from TRBV19 and TRBJ1-2; D is possibly TRBD1 (5 bases). From germline, CDR1 is LNHDA and CDR2 SQIVND (reference sequence). The CDR3 covers 14 residues. V lost 3 bases, J lost 0 bases, and 8 bases lay in between. The CDR3 loop is CASSIGTSNYGYTF. The CDR3 DNA reads as TGTGCCAGTAGTATTGGGACTTCTAACTATGGCTACACCTTC.

This clone was found a few times. The V and J genes are TRBV25-1 and TRBJ2-7; TRBD1 matches 10 bases. The CDR3 extends over 14 amino acids. The V and J ends lost 6 bases and 7 bases, in that order; junction bases with no gene match: 9. In germline, CDR1 is MGHDK, CDR2 SYGVNS. The CDR3 region has the DNA TGTGCCAGCAGCTCCGGGACAGGGGTGAGAGAGCAGTACTTC. Its protein is CASSSGTGVREQYF.

Written as DNA, the CDR3 is TGTGCCAGCAGCCCAGGGCGCACCGGGGAGCTGTTTTTT. Protein: CASSPGRTGELFF. The rearrangement joins TRBV4-2 to TRBJ2-2; D is possibly TRBD1 (5 bases). From germline, CDR1 is LGHNA and CDR2 YNFKEQ. Trimming took off 4 bases at V and 4 bases at J, with 7 bases between the two ends. This CDR3 spans 13 amino acids.

This chain joins TRBV25-1 and TRBJ2-7; 8 bases are shared with TRBD1. Germline V gives CDR1 MGHDK, CDR2 SYGVNS. The CDR3 is made up of 15 amino acids. Losses at the gene ends were 3 bases for V and 1 base for J; bases not matched to a gene: 5. DNA for the CDR3: TGTGCCAGCAGTGAGGTCGGACAGGGTTCCTACGAGCAGTACTTC. This gives the protein CASSEVGQGSYEQYF.

The chain joins TRBV28 to TRBJ2-7, with 10 bases lining up with TRBD1. CDR3 length: 14 amino acids. V lost 6 bases and J lost 4; bases outside the gene matches: 6. Germline V lookup: CDR1 MDHEN, CDR2 SYDVKM. The CDR3 DNA reads TGTGCCAGCAGACCAGACAGGGGGCGGTACGAGCAGTACTTC. This gives the protein CASRPDRGRYEQYF.

The rearrangement joins TRBV5-1 to TRBJ1-1; 9 positions agree with TRBD1. The CDR3 length is 13 residues. Germline CDR1 is SGHRS and CDR2 is YFSETQ. J gave up 4 bases and V 4 bases, and 2 bases lay outside the gene matches. The CDR3 protein is CASSGDRVTEAFF. As DNA, the CDR3 is TGCGCCAGCAGCGGGGACAGGGTCACTGAAGCTTTCTTT.

The rearrangement joins TRBV7-3 to TRBJ1-3, with D hard to call. Germline V gene data show CDR1 as SGHTA and CDR2 as FQGTGA. V was clipped by 5 bases and J by 0 bases, with 11 bases between them. The CDR3 has 15 amino acids. The DNA for the CDR3 is TGTGCCAGCAGCCCCGCCCACTTCTCTGGAAACACCATATATTTT. Encoded protein: CASSPAHFSGNTIYF.

With regard to this clone: Germline and junction disagree at one end, which may indicate a read error. V and J are TRBV7-7 and TRBJ2-5, with 9 bases lining up with TRBD2. This CDR3 region has 17 residues. The germline CDR1 and CDR2 sequences are SSHAT and FNYEAQ (reference sequence). CDR3 nucleotides: TGTGCTAGCAGCTTGGGGACGACTAGCGGTGGATGGGAGACCCAGTACTTC. Translated: CASSLGTTSGGWETQYF.

The chain joins TRBV2 to TRBJ1-4, with D maybe TRBD1 (5 bases). Trimming left V 2 bases short and J 8 bases short, with 12 bases between. Germline V gene sequence: CDR1 SNHLY, CDR2 FYNNEI. The CDR3 has 14 amino acids. The CDR3 loop is CASSEPRAYEKLFF. In DNA form, the CDR3 reads TGTGCCAGCAGTGAACCCAGGGCCTACGAAAAACTGTTTTTT. Variable domain in full (rest from reference TRBV2 and TRBJ1-4): EPEVTQTPSHQVTQMGQEVILRCVPISNHLYFYWYRQILGQKVEFLVSFYNNEISEKSEIFDDQFSVERPDGSNFTLKIRSTKLEDSAMYFCASSEPRAYEKLFFGSGTQLSVL.

Here the CDR3 reads CASSPLRGQGGETQYF. DNA of the CDR3: TGTGCCAGCAGCCCCCTCCGGGGACAGGGAGGGGAGACCCAGTACTTC. The rearrangement links TRBV7-6 to TRBJ2-5; 9 bases align to TRBD1. The CDR3 extends over 16 amino acids. V lost 5 bases to trimming and J lost 5 bases; unmatched junction nucleotides: 12. Germline CDR1 is SGHVS and CDR2 is FNYEAQ. The whole variable domain, filled in from reference TRBV7-6 and TRBJ2-5, reads GAGVSQSPRYKVTKRGQDVALRCDPISGHVSLYWYRQALGQGPEFLTYFNYEAQQDKSGLPNDRFSAERPEGSISTLTIQRTEQRDSAMYRCASSPLRGQGGETQYFGPGTRLLVL.

This chain connects TRBV15 to TRBJ2-5; 9 bases fit TRBD1. With V trimmed by 0 bases and J by 6 bases, 8 bases remained unmatched. The CDR3 length is 16 residues. Per germline, CDR1 LNHNV and CDR2 YYDKDF (reference sequence). The CDR3 DNA reads TGTGCCACCAGCAGAGATCTAGGGACAGGGCAGCAGACCCAGTACTTC. Translation: CATSRDLGTGQQTQYF. Using reference TRBV15 and TRBJ2-5 for the parts outside the CDR3, the full variable domain is DAMVIQNPRYQVTQFGKPVTLSCSQTLNHNVMYWYQQKSSQAPKLLFHYYDKDFNNEADTPDNFQSRRPNTSFCFLDIRSPGLGDTAMYLCATSRDLGTGQQTQYFGPGTRLLVL.

The genes are TRBV9 and TRBJ1-5, with 8 bases that match TRBD1. CDR1 and CDR2 (germline): SGDLS, YYNGEE. J was trimmed by 4 bases and V by 3 bases; bases with no gene match: 6. This CDR3 is built from 15 residues. Written as DNA, the CDR3 is TGTGCCAGCAGCGACCAGGGACAGGTAAATCAGCCCCAGCATTTT. Amino acids: CASSDQGQVNQPQHF.

The chain couples TRBV19 to TRBJ1-2; D ambiguous. Trimming left V 3 bases short and J 5 bases short, with 22 bases between. The CDR3 is made up of 17 amino acids. Germline CDR1 and CDR2: LNHDA and SQIVND (reference sequence). The CDR3 reads CASSITPSYLRGYGYTF. Written as DNA, the CDR3 is TGTGCCAGTAGTATCACCCCATCATACTTACGCGGGTATGGCTACACCTTC.

This clone has just one count. The rearrangement uses TRBV4-3 and TRBJ1-4, with 7 bases matching TRBD1. The CDR3 sequence is 16 residues long. Trimming cost V 4 bases and J 7 bases; bases outside gene matches: 12. Germline V CDR1 and CDR2: LGHNA, YSLEER. CDR3 coding DNA: TGCGCCAGCAGCCCCTCCTTTCAGGGGGGCCGTGAAAAACTGTTTTTT. It yields the protein CASSPSFQGGREKLFF.

This rearrangement joins TRBV4-3 to TRBJ1-2; 11 nucleotides align to TRBD1. The length of the CDR3 is 13 residues. Germline lookup yields CDR1 LGHNA and CDR2 YSLEER. With 3 bases clipped from V and 8 bases from J, the junction kept 2 bases outside the gene matches. The CDR3 DNA is TGCGCCAGCAGCCACCGGACAGGGGGCGGCTACACCTTC. Translation gives CASSHRTGGGYTF.

This clone was seen once. The chain joins TRBV28 to TRBJ2-1; 7 positions match TRBD2. V shed 5 bases and J 5 bases; nucleotides not matched to a gene: 6. The CDR3 is 14 amino acids. Germline values: CDR1 MDHEN, CDR2 SYDVKM. The CDR3 region has the DNA TGTGCCAGCAGTATAGCGGGTCTTAACAATGAGCAGTTCTTC. This sequence encodes CASSIAGLNNEQFF.

This rearrangement joins TRBV27 to TRBJ1-5; TRBD1 matches at 11 bases. J gave up 7 bases and V 6 bases, and 8 bases lay outside the gene matches. Germline-derived CDR1 and CDR2 are MNHEY and SMNVEV (reference sequence). CDR3 size: 15 residues. As DNA, the CDR3 is TGTGCCAGCAGCCCGGACAGGGGGCATCGGCAGCCCCAGCATTTT. It yields the protein CASSPDRGHRQPQHF.

This clone was detected once. The chain couples TRBV6-1 to TRBJ1-2; TRBD1 is a possible D gene (5 bases). Trimming pared 6 bases from V and 5 bases from J, leaving 7 bases between. The CDR3 runs 11 residues. Germline V gene lookup returns CDR1 MNHNS and CDR2 SASEGT. CDR3 loop: CASRQGYGYTF. The CDR3 DNA reads as TGTGCCAGCAGGCAGGGATATGGCTACACCTTC.